The source of this TCR beta chain is a study of shared clonotypes between healthy human individuals. Background on the study: Three plates were used per donor for CD4 naive, three for CD4 memory, two for CD8 naive and one for CD8 memory.

The CDR3 length is 13 residues. CDR1 is MNHEY, CDR2 SVGAGI, per germline. Between the trimmed V and J ends, which lost 2 bases and 0 bases, there was a span of 3 bases. Authors' methods: From ImmunoSEQ came sequences covering only the junction and carrying no quality scores, so filtering differed. Sequencing was performed with immunoSEQ multiplex PCR; in TCRdb, only in-frame clones are kept and a portion is missing. V and J calls and clone size are copied from that table; D and trimming were computed from the DNA. The sample shows around 2.3 million clones, about 94% of them seen only once. The study, taken as a whole, reports: It was observed that about 5% of naive CD4 clonotypes were shared across several donors. Naive subsets typically showed greater estimated richness than memory subsets.

As for this clone: The antigen is not known. Other DNA sequences in this sample translate to the same CDR3.

This TCR was sampled from a man aged 18 to 29 in good health. Sequenced material: naive CD4+ T cells sorted from blood. Subset given: CD45RA+ positively selected. V is TRBV6-5 and J is TRBJ2-3, with no clear D. CDR3 region: CASSYGSTDTQYF. The CDR3 nucleotides read TGTGCCAGCAGTTACGGAAGCACAGATACGCAGTATTTT.